This T cell receptor (beta chain) was sequenced in a study of cytomegalovirus exposure and HLA in healthy donors. The J segment lost 3 bases and the V segment lost 5 bases, leaving 6 bases of the junction unmatched. The germline V gene encodes CDR1 SGHRS and CDR2 YFSETQ. The CDR3 is 15 residues long. A multiplex PCR was run with 60 Vbeta primers and 13 Jbeta primers. The protocol was immunoSEQ multiplex PCR, while the TCRdb copy is restricted to in-frame clones and leaves out a portion. The data show 160,000 or so clones, around 73% seen once. This receptor was identified in a male donor in good health and CMV-seronegative. Sequenced: PBMCs. This chain connects TRBV5-1 to TRBJ2-5; 11 bases agree with TRBD2. CDR3 in DNA: TGCGCCAGCAGGGATAGCGGGGGGGCGGAAGAGACCCAGTACTTC. Protein product: CASRDSGGAEETQYF.